The T cell receptor (beta chain) under discussion was sequenced for a study of OX40 agonist ivuxolimab in advanced cancers. The wider study: Patients receiving dose escalation had hepatocellular carcinoma, melanoma, renal cell or head and neck cancer.

Measured with immunoSEQ multiplex PCR; TCRdb has only the in-frame clones, and not every one. This table has 9,000 to 15,000 clones, just under 90% appearing once. Germline V CDR1 and CDR2: SGDLS, YYNGEE. V was cut by 2 bases and J by 3 bases, with 9 bases left in between. There are 13 residues in the CDR3. The origin of this receptor is an adult with an advanced solid tumor such as melanoma, head and neck, liver or kidney cancer. Sequenced material: CD4+ or CD8+ T cells sorted from blood, taken in a trial of the OX40 agonist ivuxolimab. V gene TRBV9 combines with J gene TRBJ2-7; maybe TRBD1 (6 bases). The CDR3: CASSVGQYYEQYF. DNA for the CDR3: TGTGCCAGCAGCGTTGGACAGTACTACGAGCAGTACTTC.